This TCR beta chain was identified in a study of a mutant IDH1 vaccine in newly diagnosed glioma. For the study at large: There were 62.5% males and around 38% females among treated patients, whose mean age was about 41 years. Earlier care involved radiotherapy, temozolomide, or both, and the majority received both.

This CDR3 is 15 amino acids long. The time point denotes: baseline, week 1 (first vaccination visit). Treatment indicated: pre-vaccination baseline after standard-of-care therapy. New WHO grade 3 or 4 astrocytomas that were IDH1-mutant and ATRX-lost had been found in donors. The table came from immunoSEQ multiplex PCR; TCRdb's copy has only in-frame clones and leaves some out. This sample has tens of thousands of clones; roughly four fifths occur once, and the top ten carry around 7%. The gene calls are TRBV1 and TRBJ2-1; no DNA check was done on the table's D call, TRBD2. TRBV1 is classified as a pseudogene. This receptor was taken from a woman between 45 and 60 years old with glioma. Specimen: PBMCs, collected from a glioma patient treated with radiotherapy, temozolomide or both. The CDR3: CTSSHGGGYYNEQFF. CDR3 coding DNA: TGCACCAGCAGCCATGGCGGGGGGTATTACAATGAGCAGTTCTTC.